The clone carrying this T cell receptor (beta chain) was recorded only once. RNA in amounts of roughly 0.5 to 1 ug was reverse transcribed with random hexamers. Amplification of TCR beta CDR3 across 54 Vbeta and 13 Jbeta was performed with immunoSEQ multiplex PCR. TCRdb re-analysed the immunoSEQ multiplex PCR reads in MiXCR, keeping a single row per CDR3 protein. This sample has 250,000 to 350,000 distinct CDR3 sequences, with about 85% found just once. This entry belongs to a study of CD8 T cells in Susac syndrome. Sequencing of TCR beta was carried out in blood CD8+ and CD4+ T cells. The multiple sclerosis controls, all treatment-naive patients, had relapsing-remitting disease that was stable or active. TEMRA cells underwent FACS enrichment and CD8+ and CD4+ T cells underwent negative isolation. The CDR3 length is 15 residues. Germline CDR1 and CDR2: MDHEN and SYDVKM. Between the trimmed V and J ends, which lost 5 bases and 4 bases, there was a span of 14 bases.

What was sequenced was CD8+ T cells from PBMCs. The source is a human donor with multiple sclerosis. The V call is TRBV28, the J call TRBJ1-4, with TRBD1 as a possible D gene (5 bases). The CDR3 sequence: CASSPAGDLNEKLFF. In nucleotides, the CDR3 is TGTGCCAGCAGTCCCGCTGGGGACCTTAATGAAAAACTGTTTTTT.